The 17 T cell receptor beta chains presented below share a single source sample, sequenced in a study of T cell changes during pregnancy in multiple sclerosis. Clones were sequenced by immunoSEQ multiplex PCR, and TCRdb holds only the in-frame ones, with some missing. The table records tens of thousands of clones, about 90% of them present only once. The source material was CD8+ T cells from peripheral blood mononuclear cells, sampled before pregnancy. Receptors originate from a female donor with multiple sclerosis, enrolled in a pregnancy study.

The genes are TRBV5-1 and TRBJ2-7, with TRBD2 matching over 8 bases. Trimming removed 5 bases from V and 3 bases from J; junction bases left unmatched: 4. This CDR3 is 13 amino acids long. In germline, CDR1 is SGHRS, CDR2 YFSETQ. CDR3 DNA: TGCGCCAGCAGTATAAGCGGGAGCTACGAGCAGTACTTC. This sequence encodes CASSISGSYEQYF.

The genes are TRBV4-1 and TRBJ2-1, with D possibly TRBD1 on 5 matching bases. This CDR3 has 14 amino acids. The V gene's germline CDR1 is MGHRA and CDR2 YSYEKL. The V gene lost 2 bases and the J gene lost 3 bases, with 8 bases spanning the gap. Here the CDR3 reads CASSQSDIYNEQFF. CDR3 sequence (DNA): TGCGCCAGCAGCCAATCGGACATCTACAATGAGCAGTTCTTC.

This clone was observed a handful of times. The gene calls are TRBV9 and TRBJ2-2; D is perhaps TRBD1 (6 bases). The CDR3 has 15 residues. V dropped 4 bases and J dropped 3 bases, with 13 bases sitting between them. Germline V lookup: CDR1 SGDLS, CDR2 YYNGEE. DNA for the CDR3: TGTGCCAGCAGCTTCCGGGACACCTACACCGGGGAGCTGTTTTTT. Translation gives CASSFRDTYTGELFF.

The CDR3 spells CASRDAGLAQTGELFF. The CDR3 DNA reads TGCGCCAGCAGGGATGCGGGTCTAGCGCAGACCGGGGAGCTGTTTTTT. This sequence joins TRBV5-1 and TRBJ2-2, with a tentative D call TRBD2 (6 bases). The CDR3 sequence is 16 residues long. The germline V gene encodes CDR1 SGHRS and CDR2 YFSETQ. Trimming shortened V by 5 bases and J by 5 bases, and 19 bases separated the two germline ends.

The chain is built from TRBV4-2 and TRBJ2-7, with TRBD2 matching 7 bases. The V gene end was trimmed by 0 bases and the J gene end by 3 bases; junction bases not matched to a gene: 5. The length of the CDR3 is 15 residues. The germline V gene encodes CDR1 LGHNA and CDR2 YNFKEQ. The CDR3 loop reads CASSQEAGVFYEQYF. The CDR3 DNA reads TGTGCCAGCAGCCAAGAGGCGGGAGTCTTCTACGAGCAGTACTTC.

V usage is TRBV27 and J usage is TRBJ2-1; no definite D call. The germline V and J ends were trimmed by 0 bases and 1 base, with 4 bases remaining between them. The CDR3 length is 14 residues. Per the germline V gene, CDR1 is MNHEY and CDR2 is SMNVEV (reference sequence). The chain's CDR3 is CASSLSRSYNEQFF. As DNA, the CDR3 is TGTGCCAGCAGTTTATCGCGGTCCTACAATGAGCAGTTCTTC.

This chain's CDR3 is CASRGRVYEQYF. CDR3 nucleotide sequence: TGTGCCAGCAGGGGGAGAGTCTACGAGCAGTACTTC. V usage is TRBV2 and J usage is TRBJ2-7; weak D call: TRBD2 (5 bases). The germline V and J ends were trimmed by 6 bases and 3 bases, with 9 bases remaining between them. Germline V gene data show CDR1 as SNHLY and CDR2 as FYNNEI. The CDR3 runs to 12 residues. Using reference TRBV2 and TRBJ2-7 for the parts outside the CDR3, the full variable domain is EPEVTQTPSHQVTQMGQEVILRCVPISNHLYFYWYRQILGQKVEFLVSFYNNEISEKSEIFDDQFSVERPDGSNFTLKIRSTKLEDSAMYFCASRGRVYEQYFGPGTRLTVT.

This chain joins TRBV4-1 and TRBJ1-2; no definite D call. Trimming removed 0 bases at V and 5 bases at J, with 13 bases between. There are 15 residues in the CDR3. Germline CDR1 MGHRA, CDR2 YSYEKL. The DNA for the CDR3 is TGCGCCAGCAGCCAAGAGAGGTCGGTGCTTTATGGCTACACCTTC. As protein: CASSQERSVLYGYTF.

The V gene is TRBV28, the J gene TRBJ2-3; D is possibly TRBD1 (5 bases). Looked up from germline, CDR1 is MDHEN and CDR2 is SYDVKM. V dropped 4 bases and J dropped 2 bases, with 19 bases sitting between them. The CDR3 is made up of 17 amino acids. The DNA of the CDR3 is TGTGCCAGCAGTTCTCCAAACATAGTGACAGCCACAGATACGCAGTATTTT. It translates to CASSSPNIVTATDTQYF. Full variable domain (remainder filled in from reference TRBV28 and TRBJ2-3): DVKVTQSSRYLVKRTGEKVFLECVQDMDHENMFWYRQDPGLGLRLIYFSYDVKMKEKGDIPEGYSVSREKKERFSLILESASTNQTSMYLCASSSPNIVTATDTQYFGPGTRLTVL.

The chain employs TRBV2 and TRBJ2-5; 9 nucleotides line up with TRBD2. This CDR3 spans 12 amino acids. Germline lookup yields CDR1 SNHLY and CDR2 FYNNEI. The V segment lost 8 bases and the J segment 4 bases; nucleotides outside the gene matches: 2. The CDR3 loop reads CASQRGAETQYF. The CDR3 coding sequence is TGTGCCAGCCAGCGGGGGGCAGAGACCCAGTACTTC.

The genes are TRBV5-6 and TRBJ1-2; 7 nucleotides line up with TRBD1. The CDR3 consists of 15 residues. From germline, CDR1 is SGHDT and CDR2 YYEEEE. V shed 2 bases, J shed 3 bases, and the junction held 7 bases outside the gene matches. CDR3 loop: CASSFRDSLYYGYTF. For the CDR3, the DNA is TGTGCCAGCAGCTTCAGGGACAGCTTATACTATGGCTACACCTTC.

The chain recombines TRBV6-6 with TRBJ2-7; TRBD2 might be the D (5 bases). Trimming pared 2 bases from V and 5 bases from J, leaving 16 bases between. This CDR3 spans 15 amino acids. The germline V gene encodes CDR1 MNHNY and CDR2 SVGAGI (reference sequence). CDR3 sequence: CASSYPTPARDEQYF. The CDR3 DNA is TGTGCCAGCAGTTACCCAACCCCCGCGAGGGACGAGCAGTACTTC.

The CDR3: CASSIGTPPYLIYNEQFF. The CDR3 nucleotides read TGTGCCAGTAGTATAGGGACTCCCCCCTATCTTATCTACAATGAGCAGTTCTTC. The J gene is TRBJ2-1, the V gene TRBV19; D is perhaps TRBD2 (5 bases). The CDR3 spans 18 residues. Per the germline V gene, CDR1 is LNHDA and CDR2 is SQIVND (reference sequence). V lost 1 base and J lost 3, with 19 bases in between.

This rearrangement joins TRBV5-4 to TRBJ2-7, with D possibly matching TRBD2 (5 bases). V lost 3 bases and J 2 bases, leaving 15 bases between the germline ends. The CDR3 runs 15 residues. Per germline, CDR1 SGHNT and CDR2 YYREEE (reference sequence). This CDR3 reads CASSWRREMPYEQYF. CDR3 DNA: TGTGCCAGCAGCTGGCGAAGGGAGATGCCCTACGAGCAGTACTTC.

The chain is built from TRBV9 and TRBJ1-4; the match to TRBD1 covers 7 bases. Per the germline V gene, CDR1 is SGDLS and CDR2 is YYNGEE. V shed 4 bases, J shed 4 bases, and the junction held 7 bases outside the gene matches. The CDR3 extends over 15 amino acids. The CDR3 nucleotides read TGTGCCAGCAGCTCCCGGACAGGAATTAATGAAAAACTGTTTTTT. Translating it yields CASSSRTGINEKLFF.

This rearrangement joins TRBV5-4 to TRBJ1-1; unclear D gene. In germline, CDR1 is SGHNT, CDR2 YYREEE (reference sequence). V was pared by 4 bases and J by 0 bases, with 10 bases between. CDR3 length: 14 amino acids. CDR3 bases: TGTGCCAGCAGCGACGGGCGGGTGAACACTGAAGCTTTCTTT. Translated, it gives CASSDGRVNTEAFF.

This clone was counted once. The chain joins TRBV27 to TRBJ2-3; 7 nucleotides line up with TRBD2. Trimming cost V 2 bases and J 4 bases; bases outside gene matches: 6. The CDR3 consists of 15 residues. The germline V gene encodes CDR1 MNHEY and CDR2 SMNVEV (reference sequence). CDR3 nucleotides: TGTGCCAGCAGTTTAGGTGGGAGGGGCCCAGATACGCAGTATTTT. Protein sequence: CASSLGGRGPDTQYF.